Presented here are 5 T cell receptor beta chains from one specimen sequenced in a study of cytomegalovirus exposure and HLA in healthy donors. The PCR contained 60 Vbeta and 13 Jbeta primers. The table came from immunoSEQ multiplex PCR; TCRdb's copy has only in-frame clones and leaves some out. Across fewer than 100,000 clones, the top ten clones capture 0.45% to 0.7% of the sample. The sequencing input was PBMCs. The receptors were gathered from a man aged 50 to 60 in good health and CMV-seronegative.

This CDR3 is CASSPGQGRQPQHF. CDR3 nucleotide sequence: TGCGCCAGCAGCCCCGGACAGGGACGGCAGCCCCAGCATTTT. This chain uses TRBV5-1 with TRBJ1-5; 8 positions match TRBD1. The CDR3 has 14 residues. The ends lost 4 bases at V and 7 bases at J; junction bases unmatched: 7. The germline CDR1 and CDR2 sequences are SGHRS and YFSETQ.

The chain has TRBV27 and TRBJ1-3, with D possibly matching TRBD1 (6 bases). The germline CDR1 and CDR2 sequences are MNHEY and SMNVEV (reference sequence). Trimming left V 5 bases short and J 2 bases short, with 10 bases between. The CDR3 contains 14 residues. CDR3 DNA: TGTGCCAGCAGTCCGAACAGGGCTGGAAACACCATATATTTT. Protein: CASSPNRAGNTIYF.

The V and J genes are TRBV7-8 and TRBJ2-7, with D possibly being TRBD1 (6 bases). The V end lost 6 bases, the J end lost 1 base, and 19 bases lay between the germline ends. The CDR3 length is 16 residues. Germline CDR1 SGHVS, CDR2 FQNEAQ. CDR3 amino acids: CASSLFLGTQSYEQYF. CDR3 sequence (DNA): TGTGCCAGCAGTTTATTCCTCGGGACACAATCCTACGAGCAGTACTTC.

V usage is TRBV11-2 and J usage is TRBJ1-1, with TRBD1 as a possible D gene (5 bases). Trimming shortened V by 3 bases and J by 2 bases, and 16 bases separated the two germline ends. The CDR3 runs 16 residues. Germline-derived CDR1 and CDR2 are SGHAT and FQNNGV. The CDR3 DNA sequence: TGTGCCAGCAGCTTTTGGGAAAGGGGTTTCAACACTGAAGCTTTCTTT. This gives the protein CASSFWERGFNTEAFF.

The rearrangement links TRBV5-1 to TRBJ1-5; D gene uncertain. The CDR3 is 14 residues long. Per germline, CDR1 SGHRS and CDR2 YFSETQ. Trimming left V 4 bases short and J 0 bases short, with 8 bases between. The CDR3 spells CASSPTDSNQPQHF. For the CDR3, the DNA is TGCGCCAGCAGCCCGACTGATAGCAATCAGCCCCAGCATTTT.